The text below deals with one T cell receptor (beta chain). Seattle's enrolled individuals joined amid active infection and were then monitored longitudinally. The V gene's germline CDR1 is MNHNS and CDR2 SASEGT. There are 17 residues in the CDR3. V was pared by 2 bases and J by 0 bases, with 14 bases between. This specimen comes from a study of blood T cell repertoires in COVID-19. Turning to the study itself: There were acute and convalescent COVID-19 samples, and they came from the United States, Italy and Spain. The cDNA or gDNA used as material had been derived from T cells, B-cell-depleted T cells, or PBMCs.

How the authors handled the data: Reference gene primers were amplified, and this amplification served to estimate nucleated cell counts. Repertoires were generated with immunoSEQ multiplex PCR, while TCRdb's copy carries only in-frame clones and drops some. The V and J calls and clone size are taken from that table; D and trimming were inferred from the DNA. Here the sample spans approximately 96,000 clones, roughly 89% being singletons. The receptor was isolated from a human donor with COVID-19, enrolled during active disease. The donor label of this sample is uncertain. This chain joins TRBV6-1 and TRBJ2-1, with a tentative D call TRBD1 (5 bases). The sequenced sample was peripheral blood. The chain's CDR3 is CASSETGDTSSYNEQFF. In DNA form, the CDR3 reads TGTGCCAGCAGTGAAACAGGCGACACCTCCTCCTACAATGAGCAGTTCTTC.